The 9 T cell receptor beta chains below all came from one sample that was sequenced in a study of cytomegalovirus exposure and HLA in healthy donors. Use of 60 Vbeta and 13 Jbeta primers characterized the PCR. Profiling relied on immunoSEQ multiplex PCR, and the TCRdb table lists in-frame clones only, not all of them. The sample contains roughly 150,000 clones, roughly 65% of which appear only once. The sample comprised PBMCs. These receptors were collected from a man in his sixties in good health and CMV-seronegative.

The chain is built from TRBV7-2 and TRBJ1-2; D is possibly TRBD1 (6 bases). CDR1 and CDR2 from the germline V gene are SGHTA and FQGNSA. Trimming pared 3 bases from V and 3 bases from J, leaving 14 bases between. CDR3 length equals 15 residues. The CDR3 loop reads CASSFHTGMDYGYTF. The CDR3 bases are TGTGCCAGCAGCTTTCATACAGGGATGGACTATGGCTACACCTTC.

The chain uses TRBV6-6 and TRBJ1-1; TRBD1 matches at 9 bases. V shed 4 bases and J 1 base; nucleotides not matched to a gene: 7. This CDR3 region has 16 residues. The germline gives CDR1 MNHNY, CDR2 SVGAGI (reference sequence). DNA of the CDR3: TGTGCCAGCAGTTCTACCCTGGACAGGGGGAACACTGAAGCTTTCTTT. Translated: CASSSTLDRGNTEAFF.

J is TRBJ1-6 and V is TRBV6-6, with a weak D call TRBD1 (6 bases). V lost 7 bases and J lost 7, with 17 bases in between. The CDR3 extends over 15 amino acids. Germline V lookup: CDR1 MNHNY, CDR2 SVGAGI (reference sequence). The CDR3 sequence is CASTPRGIGNSPLHF. In nucleotides, the CDR3 is TGTGCCAGCACCCCAAGGGGGATCGGGAATTCACCCCTCCACTTT.

The rearrangement links TRBV2 to TRBJ2-7; D call uncertain. The germline CDR1 and CDR2 sequences are SNHLY and FYNNEI. This CDR3 spans 13 amino acids. V lost 2 bases and J 5 bases, leaving 10 bases between the germline ends. CDR3 nucleotides: TGTGCCAGCAGTGAACTAAGAGAGGACGAGCAGTACTTC. Its protein product is CASSELREDEQYF.

This clone was counted only a few times. The J gene is TRBJ2-3, the V gene TRBV7-8; 9 nucleotides line up with TRBD2. J lost 0 bases, V lost 5 bases, and 12 bases had no gene match. The CDR3 contains 18 residues. Germline lookup yields CDR1 SGHVS and CDR2 FQNEAQ. CDR3 loop: CASSHSASGMRSTDTQYF. The CDR3 DNA reads as TGTGCCAGCAGCCATTCGGCTAGCGGGATGAGGAGCACAGATACGCAGTATTTT.

This chain joins TRBV7-9 and TRBJ2-1; a possible D gene is TRBD2 (6 bases). The ends were cut back, 2 bases at V and 1 base at J, with 15 bases in the middle. Per the germline V gene, CDR1 is SEHNR and CDR2 is FQNEAQ (reference sequence). The CDR3 sequence is 17 residues long. The CDR3 sequence: CASSLIPTRESYNEQFF. The CDR3 DNA reads as TGTGCCAGCAGCTTAATCCCGACTAGGGAGTCCTACAATGAGCAGTTCTTC.

V is TRBV4-1 and J is TRBJ2-1; weak D call: TRBD1 (5 bases). The germline gives CDR1 MGHRA, CDR2 YSYEKL. The CDR3 is 15 residues long. Trimming took 1 base from V and 5 from J, leaving 12 bases between them. In nucleotides, the CDR3 is TGCGCCAGCAGCCAAGCAGGGTACATCCACAATGAGCAGTTCTTC. Translation gives CASSQAGYIHNEQFF.

This sequence joins TRBV6-1 and TRBJ2-2, with 7 bases aligning to TRBD1. This CDR3 is 15 amino acids long. V gave up 5 bases and J gave up 0 bases; unmatched junction bases: 3. Germline assignment: CDR1 MNHNS and CDR2 SASEGT. This chain's CDR3 is CASSTGTANTGELFF. In nucleotides, the CDR3 is TGTGCCAGCAGTACCGGGACAGCGAACACCGGGGAGCTGTTTTTT.

The chain employs TRBV29-1 and TRBJ2-3; TRBD2 agrees at 9 bases. This CDR3 region has 19 residues. The V gene's germline CDR1 is SQVTM and CDR2 ANQGSEA. The J segment lost 1 base and the V segment lost 3 bases, leaving 17 bases of the junction unmatched. The CDR3 nucleotides are TGCAGCGTTGACCTCTGGAAGCGGGAGGACCCCCACCGCACAGATACGCAGTATTTT. This gives the protein CSVDLWKREDPHRTDTQYF.